A single sample gave rise to the 32 T cell receptor beta chains below, sequenced in a study of cytomegalovirus exposure and HLA in healthy donors. PCR used 60 Vbeta primers and 13 Jbeta primers. Method: immunoSEQ multiplex PCR; TCRdb's copy keeps in-frame clones and lacks some. The sample holds around 80,000 clones. Source material: PBMCs. These receptors originate from a boy under 18 in good health and CMV-seronegative.

The CDR3 DNA is TGTGCCAGCAGCCAGCGACGACAGGGGCCAGGGCGGGAAGCTTTCTTT. It specifies CASSQRRQGPGREAFF. The rearrangement links TRBV13 to TRBJ1-1; 8 nucleotides line up with TRBD1. This CDR3 has 16 residues. Unmatched junction bases numbered 16, after V lost 5 bases and J lost 8 bases. Germline V gene data show CDR1 as PRHDT and CDR2 as FYEKMQ (reference sequence).

This chain joins TRBV6-4 and TRBJ2-7; TRBD1 matches at 8 bases. J gave up 3 bases and V 3 bases, and 10 bases lay outside the gene matches. The CDR3 is 16 amino acids. Germline loops: CDR1 MRHNA, CDR2 SNTAGT. CDR3 in DNA: TGTGCCAGCAGTGAAGCAGGGGGCTCGGGATACTACGAGCAGTACTTC. This translates into CASSEAGGSGYYEQYF.

V is TRBV19 and J is TRBJ1-5; TRBD1 agrees at 7 bases. The CDR3 loop spans 15 amino acids. The J segment lost 6 bases and the V segment lost 5 bases, leaving 10 bases of the junction unmatched. Germline CDR1 LNHDA, CDR2 SQIVND (reference sequence). Here the CDR3 reads CASSAGQMAGQPQHF. CDR3 DNA sequence: TGTGCCAGTAGTGCGGGACAGATGGCGGGTCAGCCCCAGCATTTT.

V usage is TRBV19 and J usage is TRBJ1-5; TRBD1 matches 7 bases. The CDR3 has 13 amino acids. Trimming at V came to 8 bases and at J to 3 bases, leaving 4 bases not matched to a gene. Germline CDR1 LNHDA, CDR2 SQIVND (reference sequence). The CDR3 region is CASSGQVNQPQHF. DNA for the CDR3: TGTGCCAGTTCCGGACAGGTCAATCAGCCCCAGCATTTT.

The J gene is TRBJ2-7, the V gene TRBV7-2; 8 positions agree with TRBD2. The germline CDR1 and CDR2 sequences are SGHTA and FQGNSA. The ends lost 0 bases at V and 1 base at J; junction bases unmatched: 5. The CDR3 has 16 amino acids. The CDR3 here is CASSLASGIGSYEQYF. CDR3 DNA sequence: TGTGCCAGCAGCTTAGCTAGCGGGATTGGGTCCTACGAGCAGTACTTC.

The J gene is TRBJ2-2, the V gene TRBV28; TRBD1 matches at 7 bases. CDR3 size: 14 residues. The germline CDR1 and CDR2 sequences are MDHEN and SYDVKM. The J segment lost 7 bases and the V segment lost 6 bases, leaving 8 bases of the junction unmatched. CDR3 sequence (DNA): TGTGCCAGCAGCCGACAGGGCGGTGTCGGGGAGCTGTTTTTT. This encodes CASSRQGGVGELFF.

This chain links TRBV7-2 with TRBJ2-2; D ambiguous. CDR1 SGHTA and CDR2 FQGNSA come from the germline V gene. The CDR3 contains 18 residues. Trimming took 6 bases from V and 3 from J, leaving 23 bases between them. CDR3 DNA: TGTGCCAGCAGTGAATCTTCGTTAGGAGAAGTCGACACCGGGGAGCTGTTTTTT. Residues: CASSESSLGEVDTGELFF.

J is TRBJ1-2 and V is TRBV6-5; D gene ambiguous. Trimming cost V 7 bases and J 2 bases, with 8 bases left between them. The germline V gene has CDR1 MNHEY and CDR2 SVGAGI. The CDR3 is made up of 12 amino acids. CDR3 sequence reads: CASTKRNYGYTF. The CDR3 DNA reads TGTGCCAGCACCAAACGGAACTATGGCTACACCTTC.

The chain employs TRBV30 and TRBJ1-1, with D possibly being TRBD1 (5 bases). Trimming stripped 2 bases from V and 6 bases from J, with 19 bases between. Germline V gene sequence: CDR1 GTSNPN, CDR2 SVGIG (reference sequence). This CDR3 is built from 15 residues. CDR3 in DNA: TGTGCCTGGAGTTCGGGCGGCAGGGCGTTCGCTGAAGCTTTCTTT. This sequence encodes CAWSSGGRAFAEAFF. The full variable domain, in which reference TRBV30 and TRBJ1-1 provide the parts outside the CDR3, is SQTIHQWPATLVQPVGSPLSLECTVEGTSNPNLYWYRQAAGRGLQLLFYSVGIGQISSEVPQNLSASRPQDRQFILSSKKLLLSDSGFYLCAWSSGGRAFAEAFFGQGTRLTVV.

The rearrangement uses TRBV7-9 and TRBJ1-2, with D possibly TRBD1 on 5 matching bases. With 4 bases removed from V and 6 bases from J, the gap between germline ends came to 15 bases. CDR1 and CDR2 (germline): SEHNR, FQNEAQ (reference sequence). This CDR3 is built from 14 residues. CDR3 sequence: CASSSGGRADGYTF. CDR3 coding DNA: TGTGCCAGCAGCTCGGGGGGGAGAGCAGATGGCTACACCTTC.

The chain combines TRBV20-1 with TRBJ1-2; D is unresolved. From germline, CDR1 is DFQATT and CDR2 SNEGSKA (reference sequence). V dropped 5 bases and J dropped 9 bases, with 13 bases sitting between them. This CDR3 region has 11 residues. CDR3 DNA sequence: TGCAGTGCTGCGCGCGCTGGTAGCTACACCTTC. It codes for CSAARAGSYTF.

The chain has TRBV30 and TRBJ2-1, with TRBD2 identical over 8 bases. CDR3 length: 13 amino acids. Germline CDR1 GTSNPN, CDR2 SVGIG (reference sequence). With V trimmed by 3 bases and J by 6 bases, 4 bases remained unmatched. The CDR3 loop is CAWSGGAANEQFF. The CDR3 DNA is TGTGCCTGGAGCGGGGGGGCCGCCAATGAGCAGTTCTTC.

The J gene is TRBJ1-1, the V gene TRBV6-1; TRBD1 aligns across 9 bases. Germline CDR1 is MNHNS and CDR2 is SASEGT. The ends lost 8 bases at V and 5 bases at J; junction bases unmatched: 6. The CDR3 runs to 13 residues. The CDR3 spells CASLRDRDTEAFF. CDR3 DNA sequence: TGTGCCAGCCTCCGGGACAGGGATACTGAAGCTTTCTTT.

The chain carries TRBV11-1 and TRBJ1-2; TRBD1 might be the D (5 bases). V lost 3 bases to trimming and J lost 8 bases, with 13 bases between them. The length of the CDR3 is 13 residues. Per the germline V gene, CDR1 is SGHAT and CDR2 is FQDESV (reference sequence). The CDR3 reads CASSFAGRGGYTF. DNA for the CDR3: TGTGCCAGCAGCTTCGCAGGGAGGGGCGGCTACACCTTC.

This sequence joins TRBV7-6 and TRBJ1-2; 12 nucleotides align to TRBD1. This CDR3 contains 13 residues. Germline V gene sequence: CDR1 SGHVS, CDR2 FNYEAQ. Unmatched junction bases numbered 0, after V lost 3 bases and J lost 7 bases. As DNA, the CDR3 is TGTGCCAGCAGCTTGGGACAGGGGGCTGGCTACACCTTC. Its protein product is CASSLGQGAGYTF.

The chain uses TRBV28 and TRBJ1-2; D is undetermined. CDR1 and CDR2 (germline): MDHEN, SYDVKM. CDR3 size: 15 residues. V lost 5 bases, J lost 4 bases, and 17 bases lay in between. The CDR3 protein is CASSPHQVEGYGYTF. DNA of the CDR3: TGTGCCAGCAGTCCACATCAGGTCGAGGGCTATGGCTACACCTTC.

The rearrangement joins TRBV6-6 to TRBJ1-1; 10 nucleotides agree with TRBD1. The V and J ends lost 0 bases and 11 bases, in that order; junction bases with no gene match: 9. Germline CDR1 MNHNY, CDR2 SVGAGI (reference sequence). The CDR3 is 15 residues long. DNA for the CDR3: TGTGCCAGCAGTTACTCTGCGGGACAGGGGATAGGGGCTTTCTTT. Its translation is CASSYSAGQGIGAFF.

The J gene is TRBJ1-5, the V gene TRBV6-6; 7 positions agree with TRBD1. V was pared by 4 bases and J by 5 bases, with 5 bases of the junction left unmatched. CDR3 length equals 14 residues. Germline assignment: CDR1 MNHNY and CDR2 SVGAGI (reference sequence). CDR3 amino acids: CASSFTGDYQPQHF. The DNA for the CDR3 is TGTGCCAGCAGTTTTACAGGGGACTATCAGCCCCAGCATTTT.

The J gene is TRBJ1-5, the V gene TRBV4-3; D perhaps matches TRBD1 (5 bases). This CDR3 comprises 15 residues. Germline V gene sequence: CDR1 LGHNA, CDR2 YSLEER. V shed 1 base and J shed 7 bases, with 14 bases lying between them. The CDR3 sequence is CASSQGLDGAQPQHF. The CDR3 DNA sequence: TGCGCCAGCAGCCAAGGACTCGATGGGGCCCAGCCCCAGCATTTT.

This chain uses TRBV6-6 with TRBJ2-7; 7 nucleotides match TRBD1. V shed 2 bases, J shed 4 bases, and the junction held 5 bases outside the gene matches. CDR3 size: 14 residues. The germline CDR1 and CDR2 sequences are MNHNY and SVGAGI (reference sequence). CDR3 DNA sequence: TGTGCCAGCAGTTACGGAGAGACAGGGTACGAGCAGTACTTC. It encodes CASSYGETGYEQYF.

The chain couples TRBV7-7 to TRBJ2-7, with 12 bases lining up with TRBD1. From germline, CDR1 is SSHAT and CDR2 FNYEAQ (reference sequence). The CDR3 length is 13 residues. J was trimmed by 6 bases and V by 4 bases; bases with no gene match: 1. Written as DNA, the CDR3 is TGTGCCAGCAGCTCGGGACAGGGGGCCGAGCAGTACTTC. Its translation: CASSSGQGAEQYF.

This sequence joins TRBV5-1 and TRBJ2-5, with 7 bases fitting TRBD1. Germline CDR1 reads SGHRS; CDR2 reads YFSETQ. The CDR3 spans 14 residues. Germline trimming cut 4 bases from V and 2 bases from J; bases unmatched to any gene: 5. The CDR3 loop is CASSPGTEQETQYF. In DNA form, the CDR3 reads TGCGCCAGCAGCCCGGGGACAGAACAAGAGACCCAGTACTTC.

DNA of the CDR3: TGTGCCAGCAGCGTAGGACTAGCGGAGTCTTACGAGCAGTACTTC. The encoded protein is CASSVGLAESYEQYF. The chain carries TRBV9 and TRBJ2-7; TRBD2 aligns across 9 bases. Germline loops: CDR1 SGDLS, CDR2 YYNGEE. This CDR3 has 15 residues. The trim removed 0 bases at V and 4 bases at J, leaving 5 bases unmatched.

The chain recombines TRBV27 with TRBJ1-2; no clear D. Trimming shortened V by 0 bases and J by 4 bases, and 12 bases separated the two germline ends. Germline CDR1 is MNHEY and CDR2 is SMNVEV (reference sequence). The CDR3 has 15 residues. CDR3 loop: CASSLSGSAFYGYTF. CDR3 DNA sequence: TGTGCCAGCAGTTTATCTGGCAGTGCTTTCTATGGCTACACCTTC.

This sequence joins TRBV11-3 and TRBJ1-1; no definite D call. The CDR3 has 18 residues. CDR1 is SGHNT, CDR2 YENEEA, per germline. The V and J ends lost 4 bases and 5 bases respectively, with 26 bases between them. The CDR3, as DNA: TGTGCCAGCAGCTCTAACCCTCGGAGGGCCCGCAGCGGAACTGAAGCTTTCTTT. Amino acid sequence: CASSSNPRRARSGTEAFF.

This chain's CDR3 is CASSLDRVGGYTF. As DNA, the CDR3 is TGTGCCAGCAGCCTCGACAGGGTAGGCGGCTACACCTTC. The chain employs TRBV14 and TRBJ1-2; 7 bases map to TRBD1. With 4 bases clipped from V and 8 bases from J, the junction kept 7 bases outside the gene matches. The V gene's germline CDR1 is SGHDN and CDR2 FVKESK. The CDR3 loop spans 13 amino acids. The variable domain in full, with the rest retrieved from reference TRBV14 and TRBJ1-2, is EAGVTQFPSHSVIEKGQTVTLRCDPISGHDNLYWYRRVMGKEIKFLLHFVKESKQDESGMPNNRFLAERTGGTYSTLKVQPAELEDSGVYFCASSLDRVGGYTFGSGTRLTVV.

V is TRBV27 and J is TRBJ2-1; 12 nucleotides line up with TRBD2. The CDR3 sequence is 15 residues long. V was clipped by 5 bases and J by 5 bases; unmatched bases: 4. CDR1 is MNHEY, CDR2 SMNVEV, per germline (reference sequence). CDR3 region: CASSELAGGNNEQFF. Here the CDR3 DNA reads TGTGCCAGCAGTGAACTAGCGGGGGGAAACAATGAGCAGTTCTTC.

The genes are TRBV4-2 and TRBJ1-1; tentatively, D is TRBD1 (5 bases). With 6 bases removed from V and 7 bases from J, the gap between germline ends came to 9 bases. This CDR3 has 11 amino acids. In germline, CDR1 is LGHNA, CDR2 YNFKEQ. The CDR3 reads CASRGEGEAFF. CDR3 DNA sequence: TGTGCCAGCAGGGGGGAGGGTGAAGCTTTCTTT.

The rearrangement uses TRBV5-4 and TRBJ2-7, with D possibly being TRBD1 (5 bases). The germline V and J ends were trimmed by 2 bases and 4 bases, with 7 bases remaining between them. Germline V gene lookup returns CDR1 SGHNT and CDR2 YYREEE (reference sequence). CDR3 length: 12 amino acids. The CDR3 protein is CASSFDSYEQYF. The DNA for the CDR3 is TGTGCCAGCAGCTTCGACAGTTACGAGCAGTACTTC.

In regard to this clone: An end of the junction does not agree with germline; a read error may underlie this. The chain recombines TRBV11-2 with TRBJ2-2, with a tentative D call TRBD2 (5 bases). The CDR3 contains 11 residues. Germline CDR1 is SGHAT and CDR2 is FQNNGV. This CDR3 is CASSTGGQLFF. The DNA for the CDR3 is TGTGCCAGCAGCACGGGCGGGCAGCTGTTTTTT.

A note on this clone: Germline and junction disagree at one end, which may indicate a read error. The chain recombines TRBV4-2 with TRBJ1-1, with D hard to call. CDR1 and CDR2 (germline): LGHNA, YNFKEQ. The CDR3 length is 12 residues. CDR3 sequence: CAGSQTSAEAFF. CDR3 DNA sequence: TGTGCCGGCAGCCAGACCAGCGCTGAAGCTTTCTTT.

Here the CDR3 DNA reads TGTGCCAGCAGCTTCGGACAGGGAAGGGAAAAACTGTTTTTT. This sequence encodes CASSFGQGREKLFF. V usage is TRBV11-2 and J usage is TRBJ1-4, with 8 bases that match TRBD1. The V gene end was trimmed by 3 bases and the J gene end by 8 bases; junction bases not matched to a gene: 5. Germline assignment: CDR1 SGHAT and CDR2 FQNNGV. This CDR3 is built from 14 residues.